What follows are 16 T cell receptor beta chains derived from one specimen sequenced in a study of cytomegalovirus exposure and HLA in healthy donors. Primers for the PCR totalled 60 Vbeta and 13 Jbeta. Generated by immunoSEQ multiplex PCR, the TCRdb table keeps only in-frame clones and is missing some. The profile shows more than 60,000 clones, roughly 75% of them singletons. The sample was PBMCs. The source of these receptors is a woman aged 25 to 39 in good health and CMV-seronegative.

This chain joins TRBV5-4 and TRBJ1-1, with a tentative D call TRBD1 (6 bases). This CDR3 is built from 13 residues. Trimming stripped 3 bases from V and 4 bases from J, with 10 bases between. In germline, CDR1 is SGHNT, CDR2 YYREEE (reference sequence). The CDR3 sequence is CASSSQGSTEAFF. CDR3 coding DNA: TGTGCCAGCAGCTCTCAGGGGTCCACTGAAGCTTTCTTT.

V usage is TRBV6-5 and J usage is TRBJ2-7; 8 bases align to TRBD1. Per germline, CDR1 MNHEY and CDR2 SVGAGI. The CDR3 spans 13 residues. V lost 7 bases to trimming and J lost 6 bases; unmatched junction nucleotides: 8. The chain's CDR3 is CASMWAGGGEQYF. In DNA, the CDR3 is TGTGCCAGCATGTGGGCAGGGGGCGGCGAGCAGTACTTC.

To note about this clone: Additional DNA sequences in this sample encode the identical CDR3. CDR3 DNA: TGTGCCAGCTCACCAGGACTAGCGGGAGGAGATGAGCAGTTCTTC. This gives the protein CASSPGLAGGDEQFF. The chain couples TRBV18 to TRBJ2-1, with 14 bases aligning to TRBD2. Looked up from germline, CDR1 is KGHSH and CDR2 is LQKENI. The V and J ends lost 2 bases and 8 bases, in that order; junction bases with no gene match: 2. The CDR3 loop spans 15 amino acids.

The chain recombines TRBV4-1 with TRBJ2-7; a possible D gene is TRBD1 (5 bases). Germline V gives CDR1 MGHRA, CDR2 YSYEKL. The CDR3 sequence is 16 residues long. With 1 base removed from V and 2 bases from J, the gap between germline ends came to 15 bases. CDR3 DNA: TGCGCCAGCAGCCAAGTAAGCGACAGTTTAGCCTACGAGCAGTACTTC. This encodes CASSQVSDSLAYEQYF.

The gene calls are TRBV30 and TRBJ1-2; D gene unclear. This CDR3 spans 13 amino acids. The V gene's germline CDR1 is GTSNPN and CDR2 SVGIG (reference sequence). Trimming pared 2 bases from V and 8 bases from J, leaving 15 bases between. CDR3 residues: CAWSKGGPEGYTF. CDR3 sequence (DNA): TGTGCCTGGAGTAAAGGAGGTCCAGAAGGCTACACCTTC.

This chain connects TRBV4-1 to TRBJ2-7; 9 positions match TRBD1. The CDR3 runs 16 residues. Germline trimming cut 3 bases from V and 4 bases from J; bases unmatched to any gene: 10. CDR1 MGHRA and CDR2 YSYEKL come from the germline V gene. CDR3 nucleotide sequence: TGCGCCAGCAGCCAGGGTCCGGGACAGGGTATGTACGAGCAGTACTTC. It is translated as CASSQGPGQGMYEQYF.

The rearrangement links TRBV4-1 to TRBJ1-6; no definite D call. Germline V gene sequence: CDR1 MGHRA, CDR2 YSYEKL. The CDR3 sequence is 16 residues long. Trimming took 1 base from V and 9 from J, leaving 16 bases between them. The DNA of the CDR3 is TGCGCCAGCAGCCAAGGGGGAGGGCTATGGGGTTCACCCCTCCACTTT. This sequence encodes CASSQGGGLWGSPLHF.

The J gene is TRBJ2-5, the V gene TRBV11-2; D gene ambiguous. CDR3 size: 11 residues. The ends were cut back, 6 bases at V and 2 bases at J, with 4 bases in the middle. Germline assignment: CDR1 SGHAT and CDR2 FQNNGV. CDR3 residues: CASRSQETQYF. Here the CDR3 DNA reads TGTGCCAGCAGGTCACAAGAGACCCAGTACTTC.

The table lists this clone with a few counts. The gene calls are TRBV19 and TRBJ2-1, with D hard to call. V was cut by 5 bases and J by 8 bases, with 10 bases left in between. The CDR3 length is 12 residues. CDR1 and CDR2 (germline): LNHDA, SQIVND (reference sequence). The CDR3 nucleotides read TGTGCCAGTAGTCATAGATTTTATGAGCAGTTCTTC. Translating it yields CASSHRFYEQFF.

In its sample, this clone was seen a few times. The gene calls are TRBV7-9 and TRBJ2-1, with D hard to call. The germline V gene has CDR1 SEHNR and CDR2 FQNEAQ (reference sequence). V dropped 5 bases and J dropped 8 bases, with 10 bases sitting between them. This CDR3 is 12 amino acids long. In nucleotides, the CDR3 is TGTGCCAGCAGCCCGGCGAGGTATGAGCAGTTCTTC. It translates to CASSPARYEQFF.

The chain uses TRBV14 and TRBJ2-7; D gene unclear. Trimming pared 1 base from V and 3 bases from J, leaving 10 bases between. Germline V lookup: CDR1 SGHDN, CDR2 FVKESK. CDR3 length equals 14 residues. This CDR3 reads CASSQAPFRYEQYF. The DNA of the CDR3 is TGTGCCAGCAGCCAAGCTCCGTTTCGCTACGAGCAGTACTTC.

The chain uses TRBV28 and TRBJ2-5; tentative D call: TRBD2 (6 bases). V was trimmed by 7 bases and J by 2 bases, leaving 20 bases between them. This CDR3 region has 16 residues. CDR1 and CDR2 (germline): MDHEN, SYDVKM. CDR3 loop: CASTDMEGGGQETQYF. For the CDR3, the DNA is TGTGCCAGCACCGACATGGAGGGAGGAGGGCAAGAGACCCAGTACTTC.

CDR3 DNA: TGTGCCAGCAGCTGGCTAGCGGGAGGAGTATCCGGGGAGCTGTTTTTT. Protein sequence: CASSWLAGGVSGELFF. This rearrangement joins TRBV5-6 to TRBJ2-2; 11 nucleotides match TRBD2. The V gene's germline CDR1 is SGHDT and CDR2 YYEEEE. CDR3 length: 16 amino acids. Losses at the gene ends were 3 bases for V and 6 bases for J; bases not matched to a gene: 7.

The rearrangement joins TRBV20-1 to TRBJ2-3; D is undetermined. The CDR3 extends over 10 amino acids. Trimming took 7 bases from V and 10 from J, leaving 12 bases between them. Per germline, CDR1 DFQATT and CDR2 SNEGSKA (reference sequence). The CDR3 is CSGGKIAQYF. The CDR3 DNA reads TGCAGTGGAGGAAAGATTGCGCAGTATTTT.

This chain connects TRBV30 to TRBJ1-1; a possible D gene is TRBD1 (6 bases). Trimming shortened V by 0 bases and J by 6 bases, and 14 bases separated the two germline ends. CDR1 and CDR2 from the germline V gene are GTSNPN and SVGIG (reference sequence). This CDR3 is built from 14 residues. CDR3 nucleotide sequence: TGTGCCTGGAGTGTGGGTAGGGGGTTCGCTGAAGCTTTCTTT. Translated: CAWSVGRGFAEAFF.

V usage is TRBV5-1 and J usage is TRBJ2-3; 11 positions match TRBD1. The ends lost 4 bases at V and 6 bases at J; junction bases unmatched: 4. The length of the CDR3 is 14 residues. Germline V gene sequence: CDR1 SGHRS, CDR2 YFSETQ. The CDR3 DNA follows: TGCGCCAGCAGCCTCGGACAGGGGGCGGATACGCAGTATTTT. Translation gives CASSLGQGADTQYF.